Reported below is one TCR beta chain. Antigen specificity is unknown. Bulk PBMC genomic DNA spanned ten immunoSEQ deep plates. Measured with immunoSEQ multiplex PCR; TCRdb has only the in-frame clones, and not every one. The repertoire holds hundreds of thousands of clones, with around 81% as singletons. These data belong to a study of shared clonotypes between healthy human individuals. There were only Caucasian adults among the donors, and all lived in Nashville, Tennessee. Study conclusions and caveats: How much donors shared clonotypes was expected to be affected by sequencing depth.

The TCR sequence derives from a middle-aged woman in good health. Some clones in this sample may be carry-over from other donors' samples. Sequenced: PBMCs.

CDR3 DNA: TGTGCCAGGGAAGAGCCGGGACAGGGGTACAATGAGCAGTTCTTC. Amino acid sequence: CAREEPGQGYNEQFF. The chain is built from TRBV7-6 and TRBJ2-1, with TRBD1 identical over 10 bases. Germline trimming cut 9 bases from V and 4 bases from J; bases unmatched to any gene: 9. Per germline, CDR1 SGHVS and CDR2 FNYEAQ. The CDR3 length is 15 residues.